These T cell receptor beta chains were read from a single sample in a study of T cell repertoires in cytomegalovirus infection. TCRdb ran MiXCR on the reads and lists one entry per CDR3 protein. The top ten clones hold around 12% of a sample with just over 300,000 distinct CDR3 sequences, 17% of them seen once. The sequenced sample was PBMCs. These receptors were collected from a human donor in good health (CMV status not recorded). Some clones in this sample may be carry-over from other donors' samples. Both conserved end residues are part of each CDR3. The order of the fields is clone size, J gene, V gene, D gene, CDR3 DNA, CDR3 protein. D genes are given only for firm matches. Clone size is given for some rows only: seen once, a few or many times, or a class if the clone is expanded.

>-|TRBJ1-5|TRBV10-3|TRBD1
TGTGCCATCAGTGAGTCGACAGGGGAGAATCAGCCCCAGCATTTT
CAISESTGENQPQHF
>-|TRBJ2-1|TRBV25-1|TRBD1
TGTGCCAGCAGTGGCCGTGGGACAGGATACAATGAGCAGTTCTTC
CASSGRGTGYNEQFF
>-|TRBJ1-2|TRBV28|-
TGTGCCAGCACGGCAGGGGCCTATGGCTACACCTTC
CASTAGAYGYTF
>many|TRBJ1-6|TRBV7-2|-
TGTGCCAGCAGCCCTACTTTTACTGGGAATTCACCCCTCCACTTT
CASSPTFTGNSPLHF
>few|TRBJ1-1|TRBV3-1|-
TGTGCCAGCAGAGATTTCGGCGGAAACACTGAAGCTTTCTTT
CASRDFGGNTEAFF
>many|TRBJ2-3|TRBV6-2/TRBV6-3|-
TGTGCCAGCAGTCAGCCCCCCGATACGCAGTATTTT
CASSQPPDTQYF
>few|TRBJ2-1|TRBV20-1|-
TGCAGTGCTAGTGCTACTGGGTCGGTTGAGCAGTTCTTC
CSASATGSVEQFF
>few|TRBJ2-1|TRBV11-2|-
TGTGCCAGCAGCTTAGGGCCGACTAGTGGCTCTGAGCAGTTCTTC
CASSLGPTSGSEQFF
>-|TRBJ2-7|TRBV20-1|TRBD1
TGCAGTGCGCTTCATTCCGGGACAGGGGGCGTCTACGAGCAGTACTTC
CSALHSGTGGVYEQYF
>few|TRBJ2-2|TRBV27|-
TGTGCCACCCGAACAGAAATGAACACCGGGGAGCTGTTTTTT
CATRTEMNTGELFF
>-|TRBJ1-2|TRBV20-1|TRBD1
TGCAGTGCTAGAGATACAGGGGCGAACTATGGCTACACCTTC
CSARDTGANYGYTF
>many|TRBJ2-6|TRBV12-3/TRBV12-4|-
TGTGCCAGCAGTTTAGGTGACAGAGAGTTCTCTGGGGCCAACGTCCTGACTTTC
CASSLGDREFSGANVLTF
>-|TRBJ1-1|TRBV7-9|TRBD1
TGTGCCAGCAGCTTACAGGGGGGGCACACTGAAGCTTTCTTT
CASSLQGGHTEAFF
>-|TRBJ1-1|TRBV7-9|-
TGTGCCAGCAGCCCCTCGGGGACGGTGGGGACTGAAGCTTTCTTT
CASSPSGTVGTEAFF
>few|TRBJ1-1|TRBV7-2|-
TGTGCCAGCAGCTTGGACGTCCCGGCGGCTTTCTTT
CASSLDVPAAFF
>few|TRBJ1-2|TRBV27|TRBD1
TGTGCCAGCAGCTCGGGGACAGGGGGCGCCGGTGGCTACACCTTC
CASSSGTGGAGGYTF
>-|TRBJ2-3|TRBV12-3/TRBV12-4|TRBD2
TGTGCCAGCAGCCCAAATCCGGGACTAGCGGGGGATGGTACGCAGTATTTT
CASSPNPGLAGDGTQYF
>few|TRBJ2-1|TRBV11-3|-
TGTGCCAGCAGCTCCCCAGCTACCTACAATGAGCAGTTCTTC
CASSSPATYNEQFF
>-|TRBJ1-1|TRBV7-2|TRBD1
TGTGCCAGCAGCCCAGGACAGGGGCAAAGCGCTGAAGCTTTCTTT
CASSPGQGQSAEAFF
>few|TRBJ2-2|TRBV11-1|-
TGTGCCAGCAGCTTTCAGGGAGCTTCCGGGGAGCTGTTTTTT
CASSFQGASGELFF
>many|TRBJ1-3|TRBV6-1|-
TGTGCCAGCAGTGAAACCTCCTATCAAGGACCTGGAAACACCATATATTTT
CASSETSYQGPGNTIYF
>-|TRBJ1-5|TRBV28|TRBD1
TGTGCCAGCAGTCCCCCTGGGACAGGGACTCGCAATCAGCCCCAGCATTTT
CASSPPGTGTRNQPQHF
>-|TRBJ2-1|TRBV28|-
TGTGCCAGCAGCCCCGGCGGGCGCGATGAGCAGTTCTTC
CASSPGGRDEQFF
>few|TRBJ1-2|TRBV5-3|-
TGTGCCAGCAGCTTGGGGGCAGGGCCCTATGGCTACACCTTC
CASSLGAGPYGYTF
>-|TRBJ2-2|TRBV10-3|TRBD1
TGTGCCATCCGGAGGGACAGGGACAACACCGGGGAGCTGTTTTTT
CAIRRDRDNTGELFF
>once|TRBJ2-7|TRBV6-2/TRBV6-3|TRBD1
TGTGCCAGCAGTGACACCGGGACAGGGGGTTCCTACGAGCAGTACTTC
CASSDTGTGGSYEQYF
>-|TRBJ2-5|TRBV7-9|TRBD2
TGTGCCAGCGGAATTGGGTCCAGTAGCGGGGGGAGACAAGAGACCCAGTACTTC
CASGIGSSSGGRQETQYF
>many|TRBJ2-7|TRBV10-3|TRBD1
TGTGCCATCAGTGGTCTGGGACAGGGGGTAGGGGAGCAGTACTTC
CAISGLGQGVGEQYF
>many|TRBJ1-4|TRBV7-2|TRBD1
TGTGCCAGCAGCTTAGCTGACAGGGAGTATGAAAAACTGTTTTTT
CASSLADREYEKLFF